This T cell receptor (beta chain) was found in a study of blood T cell repertoires in COVID-19. For the study at large: COVID-19 samples, acute and convalescent, were from the United States, Italy and Spain. Sources were T cells, B-cell-depleted T cells, or PBMCs; the material itself was cDNA or gDNA.

The CDR3 has 16 amino acids. Germline V gene lookup returns CDR1 LNHDA and CDR2 SQIVND (reference sequence). J gave up 3 bases and V 6 bases, and 8 bases lay outside the gene matches. Comment on this clone: Other DNA variants within this sample encode the same CDR3.

Under the authors' procedure: By means of reference gene primer amplification, nucleated cell counts were estimated. The assay was immunoSEQ multiplex PCR, and TCRdb's table has in-frame clones only and misses some. From that table come the V and J calls and clone size; the DNA was used to work out D and trimming. The sample contains 200,000 to 300,000 clones, about 88% of which appear only once. The J gene is TRBJ2-3, the V gene TRBV19, with 11 positions matching TRBD2. The sequence derives from a man aged 25-40 years with active or convalescent COVID-19. Sequencing was done on a sample of peripheral blood. CDR3 protein: CASSRTSGGGTDTQYF. The CDR3 bases are TGTGCCAGTAGCCGCACTAGCGGGGGAGGTACAGATACGCAGTATTTT.